Below are 11 T cell receptor beta chains sequenced from a single sample in a study of T cell responses to AZD1222 COVID-19 vaccine. TCRdb keeps only in-frame clones here, not all; method: immunoSEQ multiplex PCR. This repertoire shows some 130,000 clones, under 95% found once; its top ten account for 1% to 1.4%. The sequencing here drew on peripheral blood, taken 28 days after the second AZD1222 dose. These receptors were collected from an adult who received the AZD1222 COVID-19 vaccine.

The chain uses TRBV19 and TRBJ1-2; possibly TRBD1 for D (5 bases). The V end lost 1 base, the J end lost 7 bases, and 10 bases lay between the germline ends. The CDR3 length is 13 residues. Germline lookup yields CDR1 LNHDA and CDR2 SQIVND (reference sequence). For the CDR3, the DNA is TGTGCCAGTAGTATAGCTTCAACAGGTGGCTACACCTTC. This encodes CASSIASTGGYTF.

V gene TRBV28 combines with J gene TRBJ1-1, with a weak D call TRBD1 (6 bases). The CDR3 runs 14 residues. V gave up 8 bases and J gave up 0 bases, with 13 bases separating them. CDR1 and CDR2 from the germline V gene are MDHEN and SYDVKM. This CDR3 reads CASQPYRVNTEAFF. In DNA form, the CDR3 reads TGTGCCAGCCAACCTTACAGGGTGAACACTGAAGCTTTCTTT.

The chain employs TRBV28 and TRBJ1-1; 10 bases agree with TRBD1. Per the germline V gene, CDR1 is MDHEN and CDR2 is SYDVKM. This CDR3 comprises 15 residues. The V and J ends lost 5 bases and 3 bases, in that order; junction bases with no gene match: 6. Written as DNA, the CDR3 is TGTGCCAGCAGTCCGGCAGGACAGGGGGACACTGAAGCTTTCTTT. It specifies CASSPAGQGDTEAFF.

This clone was recorded once. The chain uses TRBV6-5 and TRBJ2-7; possible D gene TRBD1, 6 bases. The CDR3 has 14 residues. V dropped 2 bases and J dropped 6 bases, with 14 bases sitting between them. Germline CDR1 reads MNHEY; CDR2 reads SVGAGI. This chain's CDR3 is CASSYDSGVGEQYF. The CDR3 coding sequence is TGTGCCAGCAGTTACGACTCAGGGGTTGGCGAGCAGTACTTC.

The V call is TRBV30, the J call TRBJ1-2; D is undetermined. The germline gives CDR1 GTSNPN, CDR2 SVGIG (reference sequence). This CDR3 spans 17 amino acids. V lost 3 bases and J 2 bases, leaving 22 bases between the germline ends. The CDR3 sequence is CAWSALRPVRGNYGYTF. As DNA, the CDR3 is TGTGCCTGGAGCGCCCTCCGGCCAGTTAGAGGGAACTATGGCTACACCTTC.

The chain employs TRBV9 and TRBJ1-1, with 7 nucleotides matching TRBD1. This CDR3 is built from 16 residues. The V segment lost 1 base and the J segment 8 bases; nucleotides outside the gene matches: 14. Germline V gives CDR1 SGDLS, CDR2 YYNGEE. CDR3 sequence reads: CASSVSRDRAPWEAFF. The CDR3 nucleotides are TGTGCCAGCAGCGTATCGCGCGACAGGGCCCCCTGGGAAGCTTTCTTT.

The chain links TRBV7-8 to TRBJ2-1; D possibly corresponds to TRBD2 (5 bases). The CDR3 runs to 16 residues. From germline, CDR1 is SGHVS and CDR2 FQNEAQ. The germline V and J ends were trimmed by 1 base and 3 bases, with 13 bases remaining between them. This CDR3 is CASSLGSLAIYNEQFF. The CDR3 DNA follows: TGTGCCAGCAGCTTAGGATCCTTAGCGATCTACAATGAGCAGTTCTTC.

J is TRBJ2-1 and V is TRBV3-1 (or the pseudogene TRBV3-2); 8 bases match TRBD2. The trim removed 3 bases at V and 7 bases at J, leaving 2 bases unmatched. Per the germline V gene, CDR1 is LGHDT and CDR2 is YNNKEL (reference sequence). The CDR3 is made up of 13 amino acids. The CDR3 DNA reads as TGTGCCAGCAGCCATCCTAGCGGGAATGAGCAGTTCTTC. Translating gives CASSHPSGNEQFF.

This clone was observed a single time. The chain recombines TRBV27 with TRBJ2-2; 12 nucleotides line up with TRBD2. Germline CDR1 MNHEY, CDR2 SMNVEV (reference sequence). The CDR3 has 16 amino acids. The junction had 4 bases not matched to a gene; V was cut back by 5 bases and J by 3 bases. CDR3: CASSPLAGGDTGELFF. The CDR3 region has the DNA TGTGCCAGCAGTCCACTAGCGGGAGGCGACACCGGGGAGCTGTTTTTT.

The V gene is TRBV10-3, the J gene TRBJ2-3; 7 bases fit TRBD1. Trimming cost V 3 bases and J 6 bases; bases outside gene matches: 12. Germline V CDR1 and CDR2: ENHRY, SYGVKD. This CDR3 is 16 amino acids long. CDR3 nucleotide sequence: TGTGCCATCAGTGATACCGGGACAGACCGCGGGGATACGCAGTATTTT. Translating it yields CAISDTGTDRGDTQYF.

The rearrangement uses TRBV4-2 and TRBJ2-7; D unresolved. Germline V gene data show CDR1 as LGHNA and CDR2 as YNFKEQ. Trimming cost V 0 bases and J 4 bases, with 7 bases left between them. The CDR3 sequence is 13 residues long. CDR3 coding DNA: TGTGCCAGCAGCCAAGATCTAGGATACGAGCAGTACTTC. Residues: CASSQDLGYEQYF.